This T cell receptor beta chain was obtained from a study of T cell repertoires in cytomegalovirus infection. As for the study in general: In public TCR beta signatures, there were indications of both CMV infection and matching HLA type. Findings and caveats of the study: The response measured ex vivo was dominated by TCR beta clonotypes (HLA-C-restricted and CMV-specific). Cumulative frequency (of public TCR beta family members) identified carriers of CMV plus the relevant HLA.

MiXCR, applied by TCRdb to the reads, yields one record per CDR3 protein. The sample has 350,000 to 550,000 distinct CDR3 sequences, approximately 31% seen once; the top ten hold roughly 15%. On this clonotype itself: Its matching antigen is unknown.

Trimming at V came to 4 bases and at J to 0 bases, leaving 8 bases not matched to a gene. The CDR3 length is 16 residues. This clonotype was sampled from a human donor in good health (CMV status not recorded). Some clones in this sample may be carry-over from other donors' samples. The sample was PBMCs. This chain links TRBV12-3 or TRBV12-4 with TRBJ1-1; 7 bases are a match to TRBD1. The CDR3 reads CASSSQGGSMNTEAFF. DNA of the CDR3: TGTGCCAGCAGTTCCCAGGGGGGCAGCATGAACACTGAAGCTTTCTTT.